Below are 4 T cell receptor beta chains sequenced from a single sample in a study of cytomegalovirus exposure and HLA in healthy donors. The PCR employed 60 Vbeta primers together with 13 Jbeta primers. Produced via immunoSEQ multiplex PCR; TCRdb's table is partial and in-frame only. The sample shows about 170,000 clones, around 76% of them seen only once. The sequenced material came from PBMCs. These receptors were obtained from a woman aged 30 to 39 in good health and CMV-seropositive.

The V call is TRBV7-9, the J call TRBJ1-1; possible D gene TRBD1, 5 bases. Trimming took 5 bases from V and 5 from J, leaving 18 bases between them. The CDR3 has 15 amino acids. From germline, CDR1 is SEHNR and CDR2 FQNEAQ (reference sequence). DNA for the CDR3: TGTGCCAGCAGCACCCAAGGACAAGCCGGGACTGAAGCTTTCTTT. Translated, it gives CASSTQGQAGTEAFF.

The V and J genes are TRBV11-2 and TRBJ1-2; the D is unclear. The V and J ends lost 8 bases and 1 base respectively, with 11 bases between them. Germline V lookup: CDR1 SGHAT, CDR2 FQNNGV. This CDR3 is built from 13 residues. The CDR3 here is CASGSGINYGYTF. For the CDR3, the DNA is TGTGCCAGCGGCTCGGGGATTAACTATGGCTACACCTTC.

This clone was seen only a few times. The V call is TRBV4-3, the J call TRBJ1-2; 9 nucleotides align to TRBD1. The CDR3 has 14 residues. Unmatched junction bases numbered 2, after V lost 4 bases and J lost 2 bases. CDR1 is LGHNA and CDR2 is YSLEER in the germline V gene. The CDR3 DNA follows: TGCGCCAGCAGCCGCGGGACAGGGAACTATGGCTACACCTTC. Amino acid sequence: CASSRGTGNYGYTF.

The chain is built from TRBV10-3 and TRBJ1-1; 9 positions agree with TRBD1. The CDR3 has 15 residues. Trimming cost V 0 bases and J 4 bases; bases outside gene matches: 3. The germline V gene has CDR1 ENHRY and CDR2 SYGVKD. CDR3 sequence (DNA): TGTGCCATCAGTGAGTCGGGACAGGGTATCACTGAAGCTTTCTTT. This translates into CAISESGQGITEAFF.